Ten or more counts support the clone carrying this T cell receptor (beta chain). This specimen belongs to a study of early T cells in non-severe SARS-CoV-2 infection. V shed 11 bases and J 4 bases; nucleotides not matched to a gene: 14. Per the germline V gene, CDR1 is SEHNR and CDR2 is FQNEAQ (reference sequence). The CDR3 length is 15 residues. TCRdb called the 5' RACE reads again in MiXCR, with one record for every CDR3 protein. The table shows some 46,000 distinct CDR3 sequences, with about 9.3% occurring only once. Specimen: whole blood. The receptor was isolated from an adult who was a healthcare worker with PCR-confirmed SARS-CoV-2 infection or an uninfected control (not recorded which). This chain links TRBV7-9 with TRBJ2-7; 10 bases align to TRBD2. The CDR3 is CACQAGSSGSYEQYF. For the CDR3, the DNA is TGTGCCTGTCAGGCGGGATCTAGCGGGAGTTACGAGCAGTACTTC.